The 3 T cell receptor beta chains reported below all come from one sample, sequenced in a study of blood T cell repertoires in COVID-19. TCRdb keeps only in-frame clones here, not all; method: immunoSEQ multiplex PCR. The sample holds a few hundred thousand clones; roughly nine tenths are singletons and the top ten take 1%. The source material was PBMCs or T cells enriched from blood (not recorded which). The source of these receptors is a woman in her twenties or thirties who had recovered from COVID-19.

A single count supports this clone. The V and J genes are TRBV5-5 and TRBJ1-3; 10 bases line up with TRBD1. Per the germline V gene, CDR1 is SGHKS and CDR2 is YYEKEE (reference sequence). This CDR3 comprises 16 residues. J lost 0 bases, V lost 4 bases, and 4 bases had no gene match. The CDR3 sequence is CASSPTGGLSGNTIYF. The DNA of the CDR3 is TGTGCCAGCAGCCCGACAGGGGGCCTCTCTGGAAACACCATATATTTT.

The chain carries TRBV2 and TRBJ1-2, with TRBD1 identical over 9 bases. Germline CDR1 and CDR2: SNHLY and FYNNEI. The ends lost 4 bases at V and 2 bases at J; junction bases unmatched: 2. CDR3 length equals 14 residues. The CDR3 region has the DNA TGTGCCAGCAGTGGGGGGACAGGGAACTATGGCTACACCTTC. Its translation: CASSGGTGNYGYTF.

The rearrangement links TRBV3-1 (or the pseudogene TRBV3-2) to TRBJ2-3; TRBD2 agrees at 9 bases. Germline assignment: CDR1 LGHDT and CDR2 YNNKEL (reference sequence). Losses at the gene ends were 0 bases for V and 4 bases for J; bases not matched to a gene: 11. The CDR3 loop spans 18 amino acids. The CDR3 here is CASSQEFPQRGVADTQYF. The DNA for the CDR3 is TGTGCCAGCAGCCAAGAGTTCCCCCAGCGGGGGGTGGCAGATACGCAGTATTTT.